The rows below give T cell receptor beta chains drawn from one sample of a study of regulatory T cells in long-lasting Graves disease. MiXCR was run by TCRdb on the multiplex PCR reads, yielding one entry per CDR3 protein. In the table there are about 660,000 distinct CDR3 sequences, about 32% of which are singletons. Sequencing used peripheral blood mononuclear cells (PBMCs), obtained when the disease was refractory, from a patient treated with antithyroid drugs. Receptors were obtained from a female donor with Graves disease. Both conserved end residues are part of each CDR3. Fields, in order: D gene, V gene, J gene, CDR3 protein. The D gene is left open where the match is weak.

>NA|TRBV6-2/TRBV6-3|TRBJ1-4
CASSYRGLEKLFF
>NA|TRBV9|TRBJ1-4
CASSAPGVNEKLFF
>TRBD2|TRBV11-2|TRBJ2-5
CASSPRGTRQETQYF
>TRBD2|TRBV7-3|TRBJ2-2
CASSLTTGGGLADVGELFF
>NA|TRBV7-8|TRBJ1-1
CASSLSRWDTEAFF
>NA|TRBV5-1|TRBJ1-2
CASSLASDYGYTF
>NA|TRBV7-6|TRBJ2-2
CASSSNAGELFF
>NA|TRBV12-3/TRBV12-4|TRBJ1-2
CASSFRASYGYTF
>TRBD2|TRBV7-9|TRBJ2-2
CASSLPQGLAGLSGELFF
>TRBD1|TRBV12-3/TRBV12-4|TRBJ1-1
CASSFTGVSEAFF
>NA|TRBV12-3/TRBV12-4|TRBJ1-4
CASSFAVEKLFF
>NA|TRBV12-3/TRBV12-4|TRBJ2-5
CASSSRGGNIGETQYF
>NA|TRBV2|TRBJ1-6
CASTREKDNSPLHF
>TRBD1|TRBV12-3/TRBV12-4|TRBJ1-4
CASSFRQGAEKLFF
>TRBD1|TRBV5-1|TRBJ1-1
CASSWEGQILTEAFF
>TRBD2|TRBV3-1|TRBJ2-1
CASSPALAGAYNEQFF
>TRBD2|TRBV6-2/TRBV6-3|TRBJ2-3
CASSVLAGVLEDTQYF
>TRBD1|TRBV6-2/TRBV6-3|TRBJ1-4
CASSYSATGWLEKLFF
>NA|TRBV7-9|TRBJ1-2
CASSLDQGTNSRGYTF
>NA|TRBV5-1|TRBJ1-2
CASSPQGWGYGYTF
>NA|TRBV28|TRBJ1-5
CASTPGGTGLIYQPQHF
>NA|TRBV30|TRBJ2-2
CAWTTSNTGELFF
>NA|TRBV7-9|TRBJ2-5
CASSPGDSGKETQYF
>NA|TRBV29-1|TRBJ2-7
CSVAVGLGEQYF
>NA|TRBV7-9|TRBJ1-1
CASSLTQSINTEAFF
>TRBD2|TRBV7-9|TRBJ2-3
CASGLAVSTDTQYF
>NA|TRBV11-2|TRBJ1-3
CASSFKGEGNTIYF
>NA|TRBV12-5|TRBJ2-7
CASGLSGWYEQYF
>TRBD1|TRBV12-3/TRBV12-4|TRBJ1-5
CASSRDRDFRQPQHF
>TRBD1|TRBV5-1|TRBJ2-7
CASTPLPTGGNEQYF
>TRBD2|TRBV4-1|TRBJ2-7
CASSQDTSGHSYEQYF
>TRBD1|TRBV20-1|TRBJ1-2
CSAPEGTGKNGYTF
>NA|TRBV27|TRBJ2-5
CASSFRGGYASLETQYF
>NA|TRBV6-5|TRBJ2-2
CASSYYASRTGELFF
>NA|TRBV20-1|TRBJ1-5
CSATTPNQPQHF
>TRBD1|TRBV25-1|TRBJ1-6
CASSAGTANSPLHF
>NA|TRBV5-6|TRBJ1-4
CASSFVQNEKLFF
>NA|TRBV12-3/TRBV12-4|TRBJ1-3
CASSPQAGNTIYF
>NA|TRBV20-1|TRBJ2-7
CSAKGGGASSYEQYF
>TRBD1|TRBV5-5|TRBJ1-2
CASSSGTGELYYGYTF
>NA|TRBV7-3|TRBJ2-2
CASSLEYFGELFF
>NA|TRBV7-2|TRBJ1-2
CASSNPVGTYGYTF
>TRBD2|TRBV12-3/TRBV12-4|TRBJ2-5
CASSNFPGLANQETQYF
>TRBD1|TRBV3-1|TRBJ2-5
CASSQWDRGQTQYF
>TRBD1|TRBV29-1|TRBJ2-7
CSVEGRQGRYEQYF
>NA|TRBV20-1|TRBJ2-7
CSARVPGPEQYF
>NA|TRBV20-1|TRBJ1-2
CSATNRNYGYTF
>TRBD1|TRBV2|TRBJ2-7
CASRPPGQGSYEQYF
>NA|TRBV28|TRBJ2-7
CASSFRRNEQYF
>NA|TRBV15|TRBJ1-2
CATSREAGNYGYTF
>NA|TRBV11-1|TRBJ1-4
CASSPDWGDLNEKLFF
>NA|TRBV12-3/TRBV12-4|TRBJ2-5
CAIYQDSLDQETQYF
>NA|TRBV5-1|TRBJ2-5
CASTYNRETQYF
>NA|TRBV2|TRBJ1-2
CASSGQVGGYGYTF
>NA|TRBV2|TRBJ2-7
CASSEGPYYEQYF
>NA|TRBV4-1|TRBJ1-4
CASSQDLEGKLFF
>TRBD2|TRBV10-3|TRBJ2-5
CAISFGLAGDTETQYF
>NA|TRBV5-6|TRBJ1-3
CASSRTGGDTIYF
>TRBD2|TRBV12-5|TRBJ2-5
CASGLSLAGQETQYF
>NA|TRBV12-3/TRBV12-4|TRBJ1-6
CASSLRAAPLHF